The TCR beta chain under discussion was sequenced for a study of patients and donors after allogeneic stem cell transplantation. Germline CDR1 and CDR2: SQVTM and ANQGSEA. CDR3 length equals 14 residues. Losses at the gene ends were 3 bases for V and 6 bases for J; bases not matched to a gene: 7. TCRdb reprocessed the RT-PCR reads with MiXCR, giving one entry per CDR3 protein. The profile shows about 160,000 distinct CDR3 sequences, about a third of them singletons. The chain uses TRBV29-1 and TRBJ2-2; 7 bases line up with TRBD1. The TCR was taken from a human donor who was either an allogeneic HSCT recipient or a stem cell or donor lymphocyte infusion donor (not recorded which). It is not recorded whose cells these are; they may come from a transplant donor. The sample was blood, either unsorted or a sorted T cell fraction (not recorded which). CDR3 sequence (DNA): TGCAGCGTTGACCCGACAGGGAATTCCGGGGAGCTGTTTTTT. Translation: CSVDPTGNSGELFF.